The source of this T cell receptor beta chain is a study of graft-versus-host responses after intestinal transplantation (TCRdb year 2021). With regard to the full study: The transplants that recipients received were multivisceral, liver-intestinal, or isolated intestinal. Every recipient was given anti-thymocyte globulin induction, then maintenance tacrolimus and steroids for approximately 3 years. Graft-versus-host and host-versus-graft alloreactive T cell clones were tracked in the graft, circulation and bone marrow after intestinal transplantation using bulk TCR-beta CDR3 sequencing. To identify alloreactive clones, pre-transplant mixed lymphocyte reaction products were sequenced and then compared with unstimulated pre-transplant donor and recipient T cells. The cohort enrolled roughly 25 intestinal transplant recipients including one retransplant, and a few patients lacking pretransplant specimens were excluded. A peak of at least 4% donor T cells among recipient peripheral blood mononuclear cells was the definition used for donor T cell macrochimerism. Samples from a few later patients were sequenced in-house on an Illumina MiSeq with MiXCR processing rather than by the commercial service.

The library was built by means of the immunoSEQ multiplex PCR assay. Adaptive Biotechnologies carried out high-throughput TCR-beta CDR3 sequencing of genomic DNA for most patients. In the original analysis: Adaptive's ImmunoSEQ software was the source of the TCR sequencing data for around 20 patients, while a few other patients were processed with MiXCR and VDJtools. CDR3 nucleotide sequences shared by donor and recipient were removed because the origin of these sequences could not be assigned. To be classed as alloreactive, a clone needed at least 2-fold expansion over unstimulated cells and a minimum CFSE-low frequency of 0.002% (template counts) or 0.001% (read counts). Clones were considered mappable if detected in sequenced pre-transplant spleen, lymph node, or MLR CFSE-low populations of the donor or recipient. Cumulative frequency of alloreactive clones was calculated as a percentage of all sequences weighted by copy number. TCRdb obtained this table from immuneACCESS and retained in-frame rearrangements with V and J assigned. These tables miss some clones; where compared with another copy, unresolved V genes account for less than half of the shortfall, and the remainder is unexplained. V and J calls and clone size are as listed in that table; D and trimming were resolved from the DNA. Counted in this sample were some 44,000 clones; just under 95% of them appeared once. 1.5% to 2% of the sample is in the top ten clones.

The paper's findings and limits, for the study overall: The conclusions were limited by the relatively low number and heterogeneity of the intestinal transplant patients. Early after transplant, declines in HvG clones were associated with peak levels of circulating GvH clones. In the allografts of patients with donor T cell macrochimerism, GvH to HvG T cell clonal ratios were high. GvH clones were detected in recipient bone marrow, and some appeared earlier in ileal mucosa or blood, consistent with an intestinal mucosal origin.

A remark on this clone: The antigen this receptor binds is unknown. It has no much larger one-base neighbor in the sample; base qualities were not kept.

In the first month after transplant, blood samples were collected up to 4 times, and after that at least monthly when available. The clonotype comes from a human patient who received an intestinal transplant, so some T cells may come from the graft donor. Source: PBMCs, taken around 330 days after intestinal transplant.

Read as DNA, the sequence is TGTGCCAGTAGTGCCCTGGGGACTAGAGGTTACAATGAGCAGTTCTTC. Its translation is CASSALGTRGYNEQFF. The chain is encoded by TRBV19 joined to TRBJ2-1, with TRBD2 matching 8 junction bases. From the cysteine through the phenylalanine, the CDR3 covers 16 amino acids. Of all the DNA, just the CDR3 is kept, 48 bases in frame from base 1. The germline V gene (reference sequence) specifies LNHDA as CDR1 and SQIVND as CDR2. For this chain, trimming is 5 bases at the V end and 4 bases at the J end, and the number of junction bases without a gene match is 10.